These 27 T cell receptor delta chains were all obtained from the same sample, sequenced in a study of gamma-delta chains in newborns, infants, children. TCRdb re-called clones from the reads via CATT. This repertoire shows some 1,000 delta-chain clones, approximately 1.4% found once; its top ten account for about 25%. Sequences were obtained from blood. The receptors shown here come from a child in good health.

Details on this clone: A much larger clone lies one base from this, so it may be a read error. Within the sample, other DNA sequences also encode this same CDR3. The V gene is TRDV2, the J gene TRDJ3; D unresolved. The V gene's germline CDR1 is GEAIGNYY and CDR2 EKD. The CDR3 is 18 residues long. DNA of the CDR3: TGTGCCTGCGACACCGCCGGCCCTGGCTCCTGGGACACCCGACAGATGTTTTTC. Amino acid sequence: CACDTAGPGSWDTRQMFF.

This clone is judged large. Other DNA sequences in this sample translate to the same CDR3. The chain couples TRDV2 to TRDJ1, with TRDD3 matching 11 bases. Trimming removed 3 bases from V and 2 bases from J; junction bases left unmatched: 19. This CDR3 has 20 amino acids. CDR1 and CDR2 from the germline V gene are GEAIGNYY and EKD. The CDR3 region is CACDPVSSYAGGYLTDKLIF. In DNA form, the CDR3 reads TGTGCCTGTGACCCGGTTTCTTCCTACGCTGGGGGATACTTAACCGATAAACTCATCTTT.

As to this clone: Since a far larger clone is one base different, this is likely a read error. This sample also contains other DNA sequences that code for the same CDR3. J is TRDJ1 and V is TRDV2, with 7 bases lining up with TRDD3. This CDR3 is built from 15 residues. The V segment lost 1 base and the J segment 4 bases; nucleotides outside the gene matches: 8. Germline V gene sequence: CDR1 GEAIGNYY, CDR2 EKD. As DNA, the CDR3 is TGTGCCTGTGACACAATGGGGGACGGCGGCGATAAACTCATCTTT. This codes for CACDTMGDGGDKLIF.

This clone was recorded a few times. One end of the junction is discordant with germline, which a read error may explain. Here the CDR3 DNA reads TGTGCCTGTGACACCATTTCCCTGGGGGCCGTGCCCCGGGATAAACCCATCTTT. Translated, it gives CACDTISLGAVPRDKPIF. V is TRDV2 and J is TRDJ1; 7 positions match TRDD3. Germline values: CDR1 GEAIGNYY, CDR2 EKD. This CDR3 is built from 18 residues.

Turning to this clone: A read error is the likely source, as a far larger clone sits one nucleotide away. The J gene is TRDJ1, the V gene TRDV2; no reliable D call. Trimming pared 1 base from V and 0 bases from J, leaving 11 bases between. Germline CDR1 GEAIGNYY, CDR2 EKD. The CDR3 has 15 amino acids. CDR3 sequence (DNA): TGTGCCTGTGACACTCTGAGGACCGACACCGATAAACTCATCTTT. It yields the protein CACDTLRTDTDKLIF.

A word on this clone: A much larger clone lies one base from this, so it may be a read error. The chain combines TRDV2 with TRDJ1, with 11 bases identical to TRDD3. This CDR3 spans 19 amino acids. In germline, CDR1 is GEAIGNYY, CDR2 EKD. V was pared by 3 bases and J by 0 bases, with 14 bases of the junction left unmatched. DNA for the CDR3: TGTGCCTGTGACCTACTGGGGGATAGGCGGACCCTGCACACCGATAAACTCATCTTT. Encoded protein: CACDLLGDRRTLHTDKLIF.

Remarks on this clone: Germline is not matched at one junction end, which may reflect a read error. The chain has TRDV2 and TRDJ1; 13 nucleotides match TRDD3. Germline-derived CDR1 and CDR2 are GEAIGNYY and EKD. The CDR3 extends over 17 amino acids. CDR3 protein: CACGTLLGDTYTDKLIF. The CDR3 nucleotides read TGTGCCTGTGGCACCTTACTGGGGGATACGTACACCGATAAACTCATCTTT.

A word on this clone: This DNA's translation and the protein TCRdb lists, from a much larger clone, do not match at residue 13, likely due to a read error; the protein shown is translated from the DNA. The chain links TRDV2 to TRDJ1, with 7 bases that match TRDD3. The length of the CDR3 is 18 residues. J gave up 4 bases and V 0 bases, and 16 bases lay outside the gene matches. CDR1 is GEAIGNYY, CDR2 EKD, per germline. The CDR3 region is CACDTLVAGDKYNDKLIF. The CDR3 DNA reads TGTGCCTGTGACACCTTGGTTGCTGGGGATAAGTACAACGATAAACTCATCTTT.

This clone was seen more than once but under ten times. Just one base apart from a much larger clone, this may be a read error. Other DNA variants within this sample encode the same CDR3. The chain employs TRDV2 and TRDJ1, with 7 nucleotides matching TRDD3. The CDR3 totals 19 residues. Germline CDR1 and CDR2: GEAIGNYY and EKD. CDR3 in DNA: TGTGCCTGCGACATCGCCCCACTGGGGTCCCGGGCGTACACCGATAAACTCATCTTT. Translated: CACDIAPLGSRAYTDKLIF.

A remark on this clone: This may be a read error: a much more frequent sequence differs by one nucleotide. Other DNA sequences in the same sample also yield this CDR3. This chain links TRDV1 with TRDJ3; TRDD3 aligns across 8 bases. The CDR3 spans 20 residues. The germline V gene encodes CDR1 TSWWSYY and CDR2 QGS. V lost 4 bases to trimming and J lost 0 bases; unmatched junction nucleotides: 11. In DNA, the CDR3 is TGTGCTCTTGGGGCCAAGGTACTGGGGGCCCGCTCCTGGGACACCCGACAGATGTTTTTC. Its protein product is CALGAKVLGARSWDTRQMFF.

This clone rates as hyperexpanded (1% or more). Other nucleotide sequences in the sample specify the same CDR3. This chain joins TRDV2 and TRDJ1; 13 positions agree with TRDD3. The CDR3 extends over 19 amino acids. Losses at the gene ends were 3 bases for V and 0 bases for J; bases not matched to a gene: 12. In germline, CDR1 is GEAIGNYY, CDR2 EKD. CDR3 amino acids: CACDPVLGDTRQYTDKLIF. The CDR3 DNA sequence: TGTGCCTGTGACCCCGTACTGGGGGATACGCGCCAGTACACCGATAAACTCATCTTT.

With regard to this clone: This probably arose from a read error, given a far larger clone one base away. The sample holds other DNA sequences that translate to the same CDR3. The chain uses TRDV2 and TRDJ1, with a tentative D call TRDD3 (7 bases). Germline lookup yields CDR1 GEAIGNYY and CDR2 EKD. The CDR3 is 17 residues long. The CDR3 nucleotides are TGTGCCTGTGACGTACTGGGGAATCCTACGTACACCGATAAACTCATCTTC. Amino acids: CACDVLGNPTYTDKLIF.

Regarding this clone: This is likely an artifact of a read error, given a far larger clone one base away. Different DNA sequences within this sample yield the same CDR3. V usage is TRDV2 and J usage is TRDJ1, with TRDD3 identical over 8 bases. Germline V CDR1 and CDR2: GEAIGNYY, EKD. CDR3 length equals 15 residues. The CDR3 here is CACDTMGDGGDKLIF. CDR3 nucleotide sequence: TGTGCTTGTGACACAATGGGGGATGGCGGCGATAAACTCATCTTT.

This clone was seen only a few times. A much larger clone differs by one base, so this may be a read error. The chain is built from TRDV2 and TRDJ1, with 7 positions matching TRDD3. This CDR3 contains 19 residues. V trimming: 0 bases; J trimming: 7 bases; junction bases outside the gene matches: 22. CDR1 and CDR2 (germline): GEAIGNYY, EKD. CDR3 in amino acids: CACDTVPQDGGGPTPKLIF. CDR3 coding DNA: TGTGCCTGTGACACCGTCCCCCAGGATGGTGGGGGACCTACCCCTAAACTCATCTTT.

This clone turned up a few times. The sample contains more than one DNA sequence encoding this CDR3. The chain couples TRDV3 to TRDJ1, with 8 bases aligning to TRDD3. From germline, CDR1 is TVYSNPD and CDR2 GDNSRS (reference sequence). V shed 4 bases, J shed 2 bases, and the junction held 27 bases outside the gene matches. The CDR3 loop spans 20 amino acids. The CDR3 DNA follows: TGTGCCTACTCCTTATCCCGAGTACTGGGGGTAGTGTGGGAGACCGATAAACTCATCTTT. Its translation: CAYSLSRVLGVVWETDKLIF.

Concerning this clone itself: With a much larger clone just one base away, this may be a read error. Other nucleotide sequences from this sample produce the same CDR3. The J gene is TRDJ1, the V gene TRDV1; 8 bases align to TRDD2. Looked up from germline, CDR1 is TSWWSYY and CDR2 is QGS. CDR3 size: 19 residues. CDR3 sequence (DNA): TGTGCTCTCGGGGCTTCCTACGAGCTGTCGGTAATATACACCGATAAACTCATCTTT. It codes for CALGASYELSVIYTDKLIF.

Concerning this clone: With a far larger clone one base away, a read error is the likely cause. The V and J genes are TRDV2 and TRDJ1, with TRDD3 matching 7 bases. The CDR3 runs to 15 residues. In germline, CDR1 is GEAIGNYY, CDR2 EKD. The CDR3 is CASDPLGAHTDKLIF. In DNA form, the CDR3 reads TGTGCCAGTGACCCTCTGGGGGCCCACACCGATAAACTCATCTTT.

This clone was seen more than once but under ten times. A read error is possible here, since a much larger clone lies one base away. The chain joins TRDV2 to TRDJ1, with TRDD3 identical over 10 bases. CDR1 is GEAIGNYY and CDR2 is EKD in the germline V gene. CDR3 length: 15 amino acids. With 4 bases clipped from V and 4 bases from J, the junction kept 8 bases outside the gene matches. For the CDR3, the DNA is TGTGCCTGTGATTTACTGGGGGATTACATCGATAAACTCATCTTT. It yields the protein CACDLLGDYIDKLIF.

A word on this clone: Given a far larger clone just one base away, this is likely a sequencing read error. The chain links TRDV2 to TRDJ1, with 13 bases lining up with TRDD3. V gave up 3 bases and J gave up 3 bases; unmatched junction bases: 15. From germline, CDR1 is GEAIGNYY and CDR2 EKD. The CDR3 runs 19 residues. The CDR3 DNA reads TGTGCCTGTGACCCCGTACTGGGGGATACGCGCCAGTACGCCGATAAACTCATCTTT. Translated: CACDPVLGDTRQYADKLIF.

This clone was recorded a few times. TCRdb assigns this DNA the protein of a much larger clone, which departs from its translation at residue 15; this likely reflects a read error, and the protein shown comes from translating the DNA. DNA for the CDR3: TGTGCCTGTGACACCCCTGACAGCTCCTGGGACACCCGACAGGTGTTTTTC. Translation gives CACDTPDSSWDTRQVFF. The chain combines TRDV2 with TRDJ3; the D gene is possibly TRDD3 (5 bases). This CDR3 spans 17 amino acids. Germline loops: CDR1 GEAIGNYY, CDR2 EKD.

Remarks on this clone: This likely traces to a read error, being one base from a far larger clone. This same CDR3 is encoded by further DNA sequences in the sample. The chain uses TRDV2 and TRDJ1; 7 bases line up with TRDD3. CDR3 length equals 15 residues. Germline V gene sequence: CDR1 GEAIGNYY, CDR2 EKD. The CDR3 sequence: CACDPLGAHTDKLIF. The CDR3 DNA follows: TGCGCCTGTGACCCTCTGGGGGCCCACACCGATAAACTCATCTTT.

Concerning this clone: One base separates it from a far larger clone, so it is likely a read error. The chain employs TRDV2 and TRDJ1; a weak D match, TRDD3 (6 bases). CDR3 length: 15 amino acids. Germline assignment: CDR1 GEAIGNYY and CDR2 EKD. The CDR3 protein is CACDTLGTDTGKLIF. The DNA of the CDR3 is TGTGCCTGTGACACTCTGGGGACCGACACCGGTAAACTCATCTTT.

As to this clone: One base separates it from a far larger clone, so it is likely a read error. The sample carries other DNA sequences with the same CDR3. The rearrangement links TRDV2 to TRDJ1; tentative D call: TRDD2 (5 bases). V gave up 4 bases and J gave up 1 base, with 12 bases separating them. This CDR3 spans 14 amino acids. CDR1 is GEAIGNYY, CDR2 EKD, per germline. The CDR3: CACDTLRGTDKLIF. Here the CDR3 DNA reads TGTGCCTGTGATACCCTTCGGGGCACCGATAAACTCATCTTT.

This clone was seen a handful of times. A read error likely explains this, since a far larger clone differs by one base. Other DNA sequences within the sample encode an identical CDR3. This sequence joins TRAV29/DV5 and TRDJ2; 13 nucleotides line up with TRDD3. CDR1 is NSMFDY, CDR2 ISSIKDK, per germline. This CDR3 is built from 24 residues. DNA for the CDR3: TGCGCAGCAAGCGCGAGAATGACTGTACTGGGGGATACGCCGTCCTGTCCTTTGACAGCACAACTCTTCTTT. It specifies CAASARMTVLGDTPSCPLTAQLFF.

Turning to this clone: One base separates it from a far larger clone, so it is likely a read error. V gene TRDV2 combines with J gene TRDJ1; D remains unclear. The CDR3 has 16 residues. V lost 3 bases to trimming and J lost 1 base, with 17 bases between them. Germline V gene sequence: CDR1 GEAIGNYY, CDR2 EKD. The CDR3 region is CACDLLSVTVTDKLIF. In DNA, the CDR3 is TGTGCCTGTGACTTACTGAGCGTGACGGTCACCGATAAACTCATCTTT.

About this clone: This likely reflects a read error, since a far larger clone is one base away. The chain has TRDV2 and TRDJ1; 10 nucleotides agree with TRDD3. CDR3 length: 15 amino acids. CDR1 and CDR2 from the germline V gene are GEAIGNYY and EKD. The CDR3 DNA follows: TGTGCCTGTGACTTACTGGGGGATTTAGGCGATAAACCCATCTTT. Its translation is CACDLLGDLGDKPIF.

This clone has only a few counts. A much larger clone differs from this one at a single base, so this may be a read error. The chain combines TRDV1 with TRDJ1, with 8 nucleotides matching TRDD2. CDR1 is TSWWSYY, CDR2 QGS, per germline. Trimming cost V 4 bases and J 0 bases; bases outside gene matches: 16. CDR3 length: 19 residues. The CDR3 spells CALGASYELSVTYTDKLIF. CDR3 DNA sequence: TGTGCTCTTGGGGCTTCCTACGAGCTGTCGGTAACATACACCGATAAACTCATCTTT.